The clone carrying this TCR beta chain has only a few counts. The antigen is unknown. This specimen belongs to a study of Graves' ophthalmopathy and Graves' hyperthyroidism. Across the whole study: Prior to any treatment, peripheral blood was collected at the time of initial diagnosis.

The study, taken as a whole, reports: Sensitivity reached 70% to 71% and specificity approximately 72% when the model predicted ophthalmopathy progression.

Per the germline V gene, CDR1 is LGHNA and CDR2 is YNFKEQ. This CDR3 region has 15 residues. V gave up 3 bases and J gave up 7 bases; unmatched junction bases: 9. Amplification of the TCR beta CDR3 regions used RNA transcripts (as template). First-round RT-PCR used HTBI primers; second-round multiplex PCR followed. TCRdb re-called the multiplex PCR reads with MiXCR, one entry per CDR3 protein. The data hold hundreds of thousands of distinct CDR3 sequences, with about 40% observed a single time. None of the included patients had other autoimmune diseases, uncontrolled infections, pregnancy or lactation, as these led to exclusion. Orbital computed tomography, together with clinical symptoms, serum thyroxine, TRAb and thyroid ultrasound, was used for diagnosis.

The TCR comes from an adult man with Graves' ophthalmopathy. The rearrangement joins TRBV4-2 to TRBJ1-3, with 7 bases identical to TRBD1. The source material was peripheral blood. CDR3 DNA sequence: TGTGCCAGCAGCCACGCCCGGGACAGAGGGAACACCATATATTTT. Translation gives CASSHARDRGNTIYF.